The 14 T cell receptor beta chains listed next were all sequenced from one sample in a study of response to subunit inactivated influenza vaccine. TCRdb used MiXCR to reprocess the RT-PCR reads, holding one entry per CDR3 protein. This repertoire shows about 190,000 distinct CDR3 sequences, approximately 15% found once; its top ten account for approximately 30%. Material: CD8+ T cells sorted from PBMCs, obtained 5 to 6 days after vaccination. These receptors originate from a man over 45 who received an inactivated influenza vaccine.

J is TRBJ2-3 and V is TRBV9; D uncertain. The ends were cut back, 1 base at V and 6 bases at J, with 12 bases in the middle. Germline assignment: CDR1 SGDLS and CDR2 YYNGEE. CDR3 length equals 14 residues. This chain's CDR3 is CASSVRPSPDTQYF. In nucleotides, the CDR3 is TGTGCCAGCAGCGTACGGCCCAGCCCCGATACGCAGTATTTT.

This sequence joins TRBV20-1 and TRBJ2-1; TRBD1 matches at 9 bases. V shed 6 bases and J 8 bases; nucleotides not matched to a gene: 8. The CDR3 runs 13 residues. Per the germline V gene, CDR1 is DFQATT and CDR2 is SNEGSKA (reference sequence). CDR3: CSAAGTGWDEQFF. CDR3 bases: TGCAGTGCAGCCGGGACAGGGTGGGATGAGCAGTTCTTC.

The chain is built from TRBV28 and TRBJ2-7; the match to TRBD1 covers 9 bases. The V segment lost 8 bases and the J segment 6 bases; nucleotides outside the gene matches: 11. CDR3 length: 14 residues. Germline lookup yields CDR1 MDHEN and CDR2 SYDVKM. As DNA, the CDR3 is TGTGCCAGCCAAAGGGACAGGGTGTTAAGCGAGCAGTACTTC. This translates into CASQRDRVLSEQYF.

This clonotype occurred many times. This rearrangement joins TRBV6-2 or TRBV6-3 to TRBJ1-5; possible D gene TRBD1, 5 bases. Trimming stripped 5 bases from V and 1 base from J, with 9 bases between. CDR3 length equals 14 residues. Looked up from germline, CDR1 is MNHEY and CDR2 is SVGEGT. The DNA for the CDR3 is TGTGCCAGCAGTCCGGGGGGAAGCAATCAGCCCCAGCATTTT. Its translation is CASSPGGSNQPQHF.

There are a few counts of this clonotype. The rearrangement uses TRBV11-1 and TRBJ2-2, with D perhaps matching TRBD1 or TRBD2 (5 bases each). Trimming pared 5 bases from V and 3 bases from J, leaving 22 bases between. Germline-derived CDR1 and CDR2 are SGHAT and FQDESV (reference sequence). This CDR3 is built from 18 residues. The CDR3 bases are TGTGCCAGCAGCCGAACACACCCCTGGCAGGGAGACACCGGGGAGCTGTTTTTT. Translated: CASSRTHPWQGDTGELFF.

The chain links TRBV6-5 to TRBJ2-7; no definite D call. The CDR3 has 15 residues. Trimming removed 0 bases from V and 3 bases from J, with 12 bases in between. Germline assignment: CDR1 MNHEY and CDR2 SVGAGI. The CDR3 sequence is CASSYSTRSRYEQYF. For the CDR3, the DNA is TGTGCCAGCAGTTACTCTACCAGGAGCCGCTACGAGCAGTACTTC.

This clonotype was seen at least ten times. The gene calls are TRBV12-3 or TRBV12-4 and TRBJ2-5, with D perhaps matching TRBD1 (5 bases). V shed 3 bases and J shed 2 bases, with 10 bases lying between them. This CDR3 spans 14 amino acids. CDR3 sequence: CASSFFGAQETQYF. CDR3 nucleotides: TGTGCCAGCAGTTTTTTTGGGGCGCAAGAGACCCAGTACTTC.

Concerning this clonotype itself: A read error may produce the germline difference seen at one junction end. The rearrangement links TRBV7-9 to TRBJ2-7, with D perhaps matching TRBD2 (5 bases). CDR3 length: 11 residues. The germline gives CDR1 SEHNR, CDR2 FQNEAQ (reference sequence). CDR3 residues: CASSLGPEASF. The CDR3 nucleotides read TGTGCCAGCAGCTTAGGACCGGAGGCAAGCTTC.

The V and J genes are TRBV29-1 and TRBJ2-7, with 9 bases fitting TRBD2. The CDR3 runs 14 residues. With 4 bases clipped from V and 6 bases from J, the junction kept 10 bases outside the gene matches. CDR1 is SQVTM and CDR2 is ANQGSEA in the germline V gene. For the CDR3, the DNA is TGCAGCGTTGGCCCCGCGGGGGGGCTCTCCGAGCAGTACTTC. The encoded protein is CSVGPAGGLSEQYF.

The sample holds a few counts of this clonotype. The chain uses TRBV15 and TRBJ2-1; perhaps TRBD2 as D (6 bases). CDR3 length: 15 amino acids. From germline, CDR1 is LNHNV and CDR2 YYDKDF (reference sequence). Trimming removed 1 base from V and 3 bases from J, with 10 bases in between. CDR3 sequence reads: CATSRVEGDYNEQFF. In DNA, the CDR3 is TGTGCCACCAGCAGAGTGGAGGGCGACTACAATGAGCAGTTCTTC.

There are many counts of this clonotype. For the CDR3, the DNA is TGTGCCAGCAGCTTGGAGGGGATCCGTCAGCCCCAGCATTTT. The encoded protein is CASSLEGIRQPQHF. The V call is TRBV12-3 or TRBV12-4, the J call TRBJ1-5; D perhaps matches TRBD1 (5 bases). The CDR3 is made up of 14 amino acids. The V end was cut by 6 bases, the J end by 6 bases, with 15 bases between.

The chain joins TRBV7-9 to TRBJ2-2, with TRBD1 as a possible D gene (5 bases). The germline gives CDR1 SEHNR, CDR2 FQNEAQ (reference sequence). The CDR3 loop spans 13 amino acids. V was cut by 6 bases and J by 2 bases, with 7 bases left in between. In nucleotides, the CDR3 is TGTGCCAGCAGGGACACAAACACCGGGGAGCTGTTTTTT. Its protein is CASRDTNTGELFF.

The chain uses TRBV4-1 and TRBJ2-7, with D possibly being TRBD1 (6 bases). Germline CDR1 and CDR2: MGHRA and YSYEKL. The CDR3 is 16 residues long. V lost 4 bases and J lost 6, with 22 bases in between. The CDR3 sequence is CASSLQTGPIGAEQYF. CDR3 nucleotides: TGCGCCAGCAGCCTCCAGACAGGTCCAATCGGCGCCGAGCAGTACTTC.

This chain uses TRBV2 with TRBJ2-3; 13 bases map to TRBD2. Germline CDR1 is SNHLY and CDR2 is FYNNEI. The V segment lost 3 bases and the J segment 4 bases; nucleotides outside the gene matches: 13. The CDR3 covers 19 residues. In DNA, the CDR3 is TGTGCCAGCAGTGACCCTTTCCCCGGACTAGCGGGAGAAGCAGATACGCAGTATTTT. Its protein is CASSDPFPGLAGEADTQYF.